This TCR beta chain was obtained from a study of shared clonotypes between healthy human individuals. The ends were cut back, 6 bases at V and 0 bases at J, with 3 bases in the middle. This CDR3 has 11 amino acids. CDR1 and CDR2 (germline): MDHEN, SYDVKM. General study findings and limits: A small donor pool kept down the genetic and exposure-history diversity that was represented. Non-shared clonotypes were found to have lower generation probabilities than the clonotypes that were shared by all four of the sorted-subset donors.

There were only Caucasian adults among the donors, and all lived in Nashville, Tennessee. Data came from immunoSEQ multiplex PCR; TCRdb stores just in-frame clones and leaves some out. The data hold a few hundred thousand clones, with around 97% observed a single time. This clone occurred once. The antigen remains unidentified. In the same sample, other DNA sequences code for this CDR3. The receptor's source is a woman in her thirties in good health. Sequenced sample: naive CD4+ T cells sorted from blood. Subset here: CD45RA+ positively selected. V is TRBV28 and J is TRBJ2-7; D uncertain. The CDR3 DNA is TGTGCCAGCAGCGGCTCCTACGAGCAGTACTTC. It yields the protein CASSGSYEQYF.